A selection of T cell receptor beta chains follows, all from one sample in a study of cytomegalovirus exposure and HLA in healthy donors. The repertoire was sequenced with immunoSEQ multiplex PCR; TCRdb's copy has only in-frame clones and lacks some. The sample data list roughly 45,000 clones. Sequencing used PBMCs. The receptors were gathered from a young woman in good health and CMV-seronegative. CDR3s include the opening cysteine and the closing phenylalanine or tryptophan.

TRBJ2-7,TRBV29-1,CSVTGGPRYEQYF
TRBJ1-1,TRBV5-4,CASSSDRGGTEAFF
TRBJ1-1,TRBV5-5,CASDGGSNTEAFF
TRBJ1-2,TRBV30,CAWNGNWAGLSSYTF
TRBJ2-1,TRBV15,CATSNRDYYNEQFF
TRBJ2-1,TRBV9,CASSVGDSRYEQFF
TRBJ1-1,TRBV25-1,CASSRTGLTEAFF
TRBJ2-7,TRBV6-6,CASSLAGYYEQYF
TRBJ1-6,TRBV30,CAWTRDTVSPLHF
TRBJ1-2,TRBV27,CASSRTTGIYGYTF
TRBJ2-1,TRBV4-1,CASSQGLAGSGQFF
TRBJ2-3,TRBV12-5,CASGLATSGSGATDTQYF
TRBJ2-1,TRBV29-1,CSVESGTSGQFF
TRBJ1-2,TRBV28,CASSLERYYGYTF
TRBJ2-3,TRBV9,CASSVVGGRVDTQYF
TRBJ2-7,TRBV5-1,CASRETGGLNEQYF
TRBJ2-1,TRBV6-5,CASAGTSAYNEQFF
TRBJ1-5,TRBV19,CASSIFDRDNQPQHF
TRBJ2-7,TRBV14,CASSQDLASYEQYF
TRBJ2-1,TRBV19,CASTPRSGTLDEQFF
TRBJ1-4,TRBV28,CASSLGGASNEKLFF
TRBJ2-2,TRBV4-2,CASSQDTKAGELFF
TRBJ1-2,TRBV5-1,CASSSGRQGAGDGYTF
TRBJ2-7,TRBV30,CAWSTRLRYEQYF
TRBJ2-2,TRBV6-1,CASSALPTGIRTGELFF
TRBJ1-3,TRBV28,CASSLYPGSGNTIYF
TRBJ1-5,TRBV6-5,CASSYSRGNQPQHF
TRBJ1-1,TRBV6-5,CASSLSGSEDFF
TRBJ2-7,TRBV7-9,CASSLLPWDRYYEQYF
TRBJ2-1,TRBV30,CAWSLGGLGGGNEQFF
TRBJ1-2,TRBV6-6,CASSYLGTGLQVLTF
TRBJ2-1,TRBV7-7,CASSLAKKGEYNEQFF
TRBJ1-2,TRBV10-2,CASRGQTNNYGYTF
TRBJ2-3,TRBV5-4,CASSPHGMDTDTQYF
TRBJ2-5,TRBV19,CASSETGGKETQYF
TRBJ2-1,TRBV7-6,CASSQSGRASNEQFF
TRBJ2-3,TRBV18,CASSPPSGSDTQYF
TRBJ2-5,TRBV10-3,CAISESGRGGGETQYF
TRBJ1-3,TRBV30,CAWSATGPLRRF
TRBJ1-2,TRBV5-6,CASSLVRTGAGGYTF
TRBJ2-7,TRBV10-3,CAISQGGAGYEQYF
TRBJ1-1,TRBV29-1,CSVERQGRNTEAFF
TRBJ1-3,TRBV5-1,CASRDTSGNTIYF
TRBJ1-1,TRBV5-6,CASSSVDRVDDEAFF
TRBJ2-5,TRBV7-9,CASSLASLRETQYF
TRBJ1-2,TRBV29-1,CSVDSFSIRYGYTF
TRBJ2-7,TRBV4-2,CASSLGAVRDEQYF
TRBJ2-1,TRBV30,CAWSVRAGVAEQFF